The 6 T cell receptor beta chains below come from one sample, sequenced in a study of STAT3 mutations in large granular lymphocyte leukemia. Study-wide findings and caveats: At least one immunodominant TCR beta clonotype appeared in every T-cell large granular lymphocyte leukemia patient.

No antigens are known for them. Sequencing was performed with immunoSEQ multiplex PCR; in TCRdb, only in-frame clones are kept and a portion is missing. Altogether about 19,000 clones are present, 92% being singletons, with the ten largest covering about 45%. The sequencing sample was made of peripheral blood mononuclear cells. All receptors come from a man in his sixties with T-cell large granular lymphocyte leukemia. Some clones in this sample may be carry-over from other donors' samples.

The chain combines TRBV6-6 with TRBJ1-2; no clear D. Germline values: CDR1 MNHNY, CDR2 SVGAGI (reference sequence). This CDR3 contains 13 residues. Deletions cut 6 bases from V and 6 bases from J, with 14 bases between. CDR3 in amino acids: CASSNTPWDGYTF. The CDR3 DNA reads as TGTGCCAGCAGCAACACACCTTGGGATGGCTACACCTTC.

The gene calls are TRBV6-6 and TRBJ2-3; TRBD1 aligns across 8 bases. V shed 3 bases, J shed 5 bases, and the junction held 4 bases outside the gene matches. Germline assignment: CDR1 MNHNY and CDR2 SVGAGI (reference sequence). The CDR3 has 14 amino acids. The CDR3 is CASSYTRGQDTQYF. CDR3 bases: TGTGCCAGCAGTTATACCAGGGGGCAAGATACGCAGTATTTT.

The chain couples TRBV7-9 to TRBJ1-4; D is perhaps TRBD1 (6 bases). Between the trimmed V and J ends, which lost 5 bases and 6 bases, there was a span of 19 bases. CDR1 and CDR2 from the germline V gene are SEHNR and FQNEAQ (reference sequence). There are 16 residues in the CDR3. CDR3 sequence (DNA): TGTGCCAGCAGCCATTTAAGACAGGCGGGATATGAAAAACTGTTTTTT. It specifies CASSHLRQAGYEKLFF.

The chain employs TRBV5-4 and TRBJ2-7, with D perhaps being TRBD1 or TRBD2 (5 bases each). V lost 0 bases and J lost 7, with 20 bases in between. The CDR3 has 16 amino acids. Germline assignment: CDR1 SGHNT and CDR2 YYREEE (reference sequence). This chain's CDR3 is CASSLGGRQGRREQYF. For the CDR3, the DNA is TGTGCCAGCAGCTTGGGGGGACGCCAGGGCCGGAGGGAGCAGTACTTC.

The V and J genes are TRBV27 and TRBJ1-6, with 9 positions matching TRBD1. The germline V gene has CDR1 MNHEY and CDR2 SMNVEV (reference sequence). The CDR3 is made up of 17 amino acids. V lost 3 bases to trimming and J lost 7 bases; unmatched junction nucleotides: 10. The CDR3 DNA follows: TGTGCCAGCAGTTTGGACAGGGGATCTTCGCGAAATTCACCCCTCCACTTT. It yields the protein CASSLDRGSSRNSPLHF.

The count of this clone is one. This rearrangement joins TRBV5-4 to TRBJ1-1, with TRBD1 identical over 7 bases. This CDR3 is built from 14 residues. V gave up 2 bases and J gave up 4 bases; unmatched junction bases: 5. Germline V gene data show CDR1 as SGHNT and CDR2 as YYREEE (reference sequence). The CDR3 region is CASSFSRGVTEAFF. In nucleotides, the CDR3 is TGTGCCAGCAGCTTTTCCAGGGGGGTCACTGAAGCTTTCTTT.